The 23 T cell receptor beta chains presented below share a single source sample, sequenced in a study of graft-versus-host responses after intestinal transplantation (dated by TCRdb to about 2021). Libraries were constructed by the immunoSEQ multiplex PCR assay. Not all clones reach the TCRdb copy of this immuneACCESS table, which keeps in-frame sequences only. Checked studies attribute under half of the gap to unresolved V genes and leave the rest unexplained. This sample lists some 76,000 clones; roughly 87% were detected once. The ten biggest clones cover over 7% of the sample. Antigen specificity for these receptors is unknown. The time point label for this specimen denotes: cells obtained before transplantation from donor or recipient. The sample here was unstimulated CD8+ T cells sorted from spleen or lymph node cells, taken before transplant. The receptors were sampled from a human donor who was the organ donor for an intestinal transplant.

The chain uses TRBV25-1 and TRBJ1-2, with unresolved D. Trimming left V 4 bases short and J 2 bases short, with 11 bases between. Germline V gives CDR1 MGHDK, CDR2 SYGVNS. The CDR3 has 14 residues. The CDR3 protein is CASSGEGLNYGYTF. Here the CDR3 DNA reads TGTGCCAGCAGTGGCGAAGGGTTAAACTATGGCTACACCTTC.

This clone came up a few times. This rearrangement joins TRBV7-6 to TRBJ2-7; no clear D gene. CDR1 SGHVS and CDR2 FNYEAQ come from the germline V gene. The CDR3 spans 11 residues. The V and J ends lost 6 bases and 6 bases respectively, with 9 bases between them. CDR3 sequence reads: CASSYIAEQYF. The CDR3 DNA follows: TGTGCCAGCAGTTACATCGCCGAGCAGTACTTC. The full variable domain, completed using reference TRBV7-6 and TRBJ2-7, is GAGVSQSPRYKVTKRGQDVALRCDPISGHVSLYWYRQALGQGPEFLTYFNYEAQQDKSGLPNDRFSAERPEGSISTLTIQRTEQRDSAMYRCASSYIAEQYFGPGTRLTVT.

This clone is medium-sized by share. The V call is TRBV6-6, the J call TRBJ1-2; D remains unclear. The germline CDR1 and CDR2 sequences are MNHNY and SVGAGI (reference sequence). V was clipped by 2 bases and J by 8 bases, with 18 bases between them. The CDR3 loop spans 15 amino acids. CDR3 in amino acids: CASSYEPRWHSGYTF. CDR3 nucleotide sequence: TGTGCCAGCAGTTACGAGCCCCGTTGGCACTCGGGCTACACCTTC.

The V gene is TRBV11-2, the J gene TRBJ1-3; tentative D call: TRBD1 (5 bases). Trimming left V 2 bases short and J 0 bases short, with 14 bases between. The germline V gene has CDR1 SGHAT and CDR2 FQNNGV. This CDR3 region has 17 residues. This CDR3 reads CASSLLTVPRSGNTIYF. CDR3 nucleotides: TGTGCCAGCAGCTTATTGACAGTCCCTCGCTCTGGAAACACCATATATTTT.

J is TRBJ1-5 and V is TRBV7-7; TRBD1 aligns across 8 bases. The CDR3 has 19 amino acids. V lost 3 bases and J lost 3; bases outside the gene matches: 16. Per the germline V gene, CDR1 is SSHAT and CDR2 is FNYEAQ (reference sequence). CDR3 in DNA: TGTGCCAGCAGCTTCCCAGGACAGGGAAAAGATCTTGACAATCAGCCCCAGCATTTT. It encodes CASSFPGQGKDLDNQPQHF. Full variable domain (missing parts from reference TRBV7-7 and TRBJ1-5): GAGVSQSPRYKVTKRGQDVTLRCDPISSHATLYWYQQALGQGPEFLTYFNYEAQPDKSGLPSDRFSAERPEGSISTLTIQRTEQRDSAMYRCASSFPGQGKDLDNQPQHFGDGTRLSIL.

The chain carries TRBV9 and TRBJ2-2; TRBD2 matches at 7 bases. Trimming cost V 0 bases and J 2 bases; bases outside gene matches: 19. Germline values: CDR1 SGDLS, CDR2 YYNGEE. The CDR3 consists of 21 residues. The CDR3 protein is CASSVARTGIGSGVNTGELFF. As DNA, the CDR3 is TGTGCCAGCAGCGTAGCTCGTACGGGGATTGGAAGCGGGGTAAACACCGGGGAGCTGTTTTTT.

The V gene is TRBV5-1, the J gene TRBJ2-7, with 9 bases fitting TRBD1. This CDR3 is built from 15 residues. The V gene's germline CDR1 is SGHRS and CDR2 YFSETQ. The junction had 7 bases not matched to a gene; V was cut back by 2 bases and J by 4 bases. The DNA of the CDR3 is TGCGCCAGCAGCTTAGACTGGACAGGGGTTTACGAGCAGTACTTC. Translation: CASSLDWTGVYEQYF.

The V gene is TRBV15, the J gene TRBJ1-5, with 8 bases identical to TRBD1. The CDR3 runs 15 residues. Germline V lookup: CDR1 LNHNV, CDR2 YYDKDF (reference sequence). J was trimmed by 7 bases and V by 5 bases; bases with no gene match: 10. The CDR3 loop is CATSRDRGAGQPQHF. CDR3 DNA: TGTGCCACCAGCCGCGACAGGGGCGCTGGACAGCCCCAGCATTTT.

This clone was seen just once. The chain is built from TRBV4-1 and TRBJ2-2, with TRBD1 identical over 8 bases. Trimming took 4 bases from V and 3 from J; bases not matched to a gene: 10. Per the germline V gene, CDR1 is MGHRA and CDR2 is YSYEKL. This CDR3 spans 17 amino acids. The CDR3 region has the DNA TGCGCCAGCAGCCCTCAAGACACAGGGGGTGACACCGGGGAGCTGTTTTTT. It translates to CASSPQDTGGDTGELFF.

The V and J genes are TRBV28 and TRBJ2-1, with TRBD2 matching over 15 bases. The CDR3 covers 16 residues. Looked up from germline, CDR1 is MDHEN and CDR2 is SYDVKM. The V gene end was trimmed by 2 bases and the J gene end by 6 bases; junction bases not matched to a gene: 2. The CDR3, as DNA: TGTGCCAGCAGTTTAAGGACTAGCGGGGGGGCCAATGAGCAGTTCTTC. Encoded protein: CASSLRTSGGANEQFF.

The V call is TRBV6-1, the J call TRBJ2-7; D gene uncertain. The germline V and J ends were trimmed by 0 bases and 8 bases, with 5 bases remaining between them. CDR3 length equals 11 residues. Per germline, CDR1 MNHNS and CDR2 SASEGT. The CDR3 DNA is TGTGCCAGCAGTGAAGCGGTTCAGCAGTACTTC. Amino acid sequence: CASSEAVQQYF.

The CDR3 loop reads CASSRYASVISYNSPLHF. In nucleotides, the CDR3 is TGTGCCAGCAGTCGCTATGCGTCCGTAATCTCCTATAATTCACCCCTCCACTTT. This chain connects TRBV27 to TRBJ1-6, with D uncertain. Germline V lookup: CDR1 MNHEY, CDR2 SMNVEV (reference sequence). Trimming cost V 5 bases and J 0 bases, with 17 bases left between them. CDR3 length: 18 residues.

The chain joins TRBV25-1 to TRBJ1-1; 8 nucleotides agree with TRBD1. V trimming: 4 bases; J trimming: 0 bases; junction bases outside the gene matches: 4. The CDR3 totals 15 residues. Germline values: CDR1 MGHDK, CDR2 SYGVNS. The CDR3 here is CASSGDRHLNTEAFF. The CDR3 DNA reads TGTGCCAGCAGTGGGGACAGGCACCTGAACACTGAAGCTTTCTTT.

The rearrangement links TRBV6-1 to TRBJ1-1, with a weak D call TRBD1 (6 bases). Germline values: CDR1 MNHNS, CDR2 SASEGT. V shed 10 bases and J shed 4 bases, with 16 bases lying between them. This CDR3 is 13 amino acids long. Here the CDR3 DNA reads TGTGCCACCTGGCGGGAGGGGGTCACTGAAGCTTTCTTT. It is translated as CATWREGVTEAFF.

By share, this clone counts as medium-sized. Other DNA sequences in the same sample also yield this CDR3. The chain joins TRBV6-4 to TRBJ2-3; 12 positions agree with TRBD2. In germline, CDR1 is MRHNA, CDR2 SNTAGT. This CDR3 has 15 residues. The V gene end was trimmed by 4 bases and the J gene end by 1 base; junction bases not matched to a gene: 0. CDR3 residues: CASSGTSGGTDTQYF. Written as DNA, the CDR3 is TGTGCCAGCAGTGGGACTAGCGGGGGCACAGATACGCAGTATTTT.

A few counts support this clone. V and J are TRBV27 and TRBJ2-1, with 9 nucleotides matching TRBD2. The CDR3 contains 16 residues. Germline V gene sequence: CDR1 MNHEY, CDR2 SMNVEV (reference sequence). Germline trimming cut 2 bases from V and 9 bases from J; bases unmatched to any gene: 11. The CDR3 reads CASSLPTAGGQIEQFF. The DNA for the CDR3 is TGTGCCAGCAGTTTACCAACCGCGGGGGGGCAGATTGAGCAGTTCTTC.

In its sample, this clone was seen once. The rearrangement joins TRBV16 to TRBJ2-7; TRBD1 or TRBD2 may be the D gene (5 bases each). The germline V gene has CDR1 KGHSY and CDR2 FQNENV. There are 13 residues in the CDR3. The germline V and J ends were trimmed by 3 bases and 1 base, with 7 bases remaining between them. The CDR3 sequence: CASSQGVSYEQYF. The CDR3 DNA reads as TGTGCCAGCAGCCAGGGGGTGTCCTACGAGCAGTACTTC.

The J gene is TRBJ2-5, the V gene TRBV27; D is possibly TRBD1 (8 bases). The J call is in doubt because the DNA end fits TRBJ2-7 better. Germline V gene data show CDR1 as MNHEY and CDR2 as SMNVEV (reference sequence). The CDR3 length is 15 residues. CDR3: CASSGRDRRAYEQYF. CDR3 DNA: TGTGCCAGCAGTGGGAGGGACAGGCGTGCCTACGAGCAGTACTTC.

The chain uses TRBV6-1 and TRBJ2-3, with TRBD1 identical over 7 bases. The germline V gene encodes CDR1 MNHNS and CDR2 SASEGT. This CDR3 has 17 amino acids. The J segment lost 0 bases and the V segment lost 4 bases, leaving 10 bases of the junction unmatched. The CDR3 nucleotides are TGTGCCAGCAGTGCATCCCAAGGGGGCGGGAGCACAGATACGCAGTATTTT. It translates to CASSASQGGGSTDTQYF.

This clone was counted a few times. The genes are TRBV6-5 and TRBJ1-2; D remains unclear. The CDR3 has 14 residues. Germline lookup yields CDR1 MNHEY and CDR2 SVGAGI. The V and J ends lost 4 bases and 6 bases respectively, with 15 bases between them. As DNA, the CDR3 is TGTGCCAGCAGTTCATTGTTTGATTTAGATGGCTACACCTTC. It specifies CASSSLFDLDGYTF.

This rearrangement joins TRBV6-1 to TRBJ1-2, with D perhaps TRBD1 (5 bases). The V gene lost 5 bases and the J gene lost 0 bases, with 13 bases spanning the gap. CDR3 length: 15 residues. CDR1 is MNHNS and CDR2 is SASEGT in the germline V gene. CDR3 sequence: CASSHLRAANYGYTF. Written as DNA, the CDR3 is TGTGCCAGCAGTCATCTCAGGGCCGCTAACTATGGCTACACCTTC.

The V call is TRBV27, the J call TRBJ2-5; 7 nucleotides agree with TRBD1. Germline CDR1 reads MNHEY; CDR2 reads SMNVEV (reference sequence). This CDR3 has 11 residues. J was trimmed by 12 bases and V by 2 bases; bases with no gene match: 3. CDR3 region: CASSLRQGKYF. CDR3 sequence (DNA): TGTGCCAGCAGTTTAAGACAGGGAAAGTACTTC.

A single count supports this clone. V usage is TRBV5-6 and J usage is TRBJ1-5; D is undetermined. V was trimmed by 0 bases and J by 0 bases, leaving 16 bases between them. The CDR3 is 18 amino acids. Germline V gene lookup returns CDR1 SGHDT and CDR2 YYEEEE. In DNA form, the CDR3 reads TGTGCCAGCAGCTTGGCCCCAGTCCCCGGGAATAGCAATCAGCCCCAGCATTTT. The encoded protein is CASSLAPVPGNSNQPQHF.